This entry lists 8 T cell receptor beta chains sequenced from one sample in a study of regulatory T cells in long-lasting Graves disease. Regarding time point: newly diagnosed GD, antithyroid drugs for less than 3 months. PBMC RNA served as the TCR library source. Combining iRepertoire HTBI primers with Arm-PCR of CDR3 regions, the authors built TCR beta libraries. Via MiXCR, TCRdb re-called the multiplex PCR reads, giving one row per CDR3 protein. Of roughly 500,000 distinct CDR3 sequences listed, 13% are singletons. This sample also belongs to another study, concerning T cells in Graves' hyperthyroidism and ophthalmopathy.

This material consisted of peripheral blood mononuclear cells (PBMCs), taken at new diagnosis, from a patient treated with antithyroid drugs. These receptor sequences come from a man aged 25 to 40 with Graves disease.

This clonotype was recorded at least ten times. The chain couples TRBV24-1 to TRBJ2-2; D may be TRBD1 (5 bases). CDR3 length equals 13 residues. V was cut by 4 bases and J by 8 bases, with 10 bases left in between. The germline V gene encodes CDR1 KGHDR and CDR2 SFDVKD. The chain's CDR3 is CATSEDGAGELFF. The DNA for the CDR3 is TGTGCCACCAGTGAAGATGGGGCGGGGGAGCTGTTTTTT.

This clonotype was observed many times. CDR3 residues: CSAFRGAMETQYF. In DNA form, the CDR3 reads TGCAGTGCTTTTAGGGGAGCCATGGAGACCCAGTACTTC. V and J are TRBV20-1 and TRBJ2-5; perhaps D is TRBD1 or TRBD2 (5 bases each). V lost 5 bases and J lost 5, with 15 bases in between. Germline assignment: CDR1 DFQATT and CDR2 SNEGSKA (reference sequence). The CDR3 contains 13 residues.

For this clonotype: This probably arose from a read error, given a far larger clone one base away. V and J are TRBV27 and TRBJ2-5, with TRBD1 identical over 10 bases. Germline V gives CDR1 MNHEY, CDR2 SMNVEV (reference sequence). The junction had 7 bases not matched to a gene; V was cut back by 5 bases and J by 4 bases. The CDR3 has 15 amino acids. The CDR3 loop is CASSEFDRGRETQYF. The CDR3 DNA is TGTGCCAGCAGTGAGTTTGACAGGGGGCGAGAGACCCAGTACTTC.

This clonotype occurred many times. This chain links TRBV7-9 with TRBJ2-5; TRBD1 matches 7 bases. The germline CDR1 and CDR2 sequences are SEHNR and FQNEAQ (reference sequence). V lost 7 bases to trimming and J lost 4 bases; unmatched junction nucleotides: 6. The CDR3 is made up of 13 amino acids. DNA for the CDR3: TGTGCCAGCATCCCGAGGGACAGAGAGACCCAGTACTTC. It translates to CASIPRDRETQYF.

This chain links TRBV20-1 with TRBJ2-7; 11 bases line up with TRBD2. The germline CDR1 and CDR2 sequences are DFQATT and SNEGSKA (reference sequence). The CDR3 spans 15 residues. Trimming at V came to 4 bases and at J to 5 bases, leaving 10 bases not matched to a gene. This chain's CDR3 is CSATATSGSRNEQYF. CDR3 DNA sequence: TGCAGTGCTACGGCTACTAGCGGGAGTAGGAACGAGCAGTACTTC.

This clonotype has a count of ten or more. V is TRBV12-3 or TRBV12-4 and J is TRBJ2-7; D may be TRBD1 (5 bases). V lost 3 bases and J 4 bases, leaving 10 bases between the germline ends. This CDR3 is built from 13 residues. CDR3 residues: CASSFWGTYEQYF. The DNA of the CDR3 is TGTGCCAGCAGTTTTTGGGGCACGTACGAGCAGTACTTC.

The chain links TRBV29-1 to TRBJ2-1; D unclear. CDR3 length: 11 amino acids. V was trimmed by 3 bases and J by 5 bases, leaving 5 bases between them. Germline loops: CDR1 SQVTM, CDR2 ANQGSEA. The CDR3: CSVDGNNEQFF. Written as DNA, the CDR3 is TGCAGCGTTGACGGAAACAATGAGCAGTTCTTC.

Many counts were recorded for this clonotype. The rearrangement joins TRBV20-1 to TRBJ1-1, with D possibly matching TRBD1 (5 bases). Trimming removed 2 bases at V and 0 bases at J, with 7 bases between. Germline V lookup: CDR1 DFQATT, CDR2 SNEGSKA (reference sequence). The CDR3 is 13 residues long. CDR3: CSARQDMNTEAFF. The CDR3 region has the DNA TGCAGTGCTAGACAGGACATGAACACTGAAGCTTTCTTT.